This T cell receptor beta chain came from a study of resident and recirculating memory T cells in vitiligo (dated by TCRdb to the late 2010s). Broadly, across the study: For TCR beta sequencing, each of 3 stable vitiligo patients provided PBMCs and epidermis from shave biopsies taken at two lesional sites and two nonlesional sites. The goal of the human TCR beta sequencing was to check whether lesional vitiligo skin contained specific clones that differed from the clones found in nonlesional skin and blood. Without cell sorting, samples were homogenized immediately before genomic DNA was extracted using the Qiagen DNeasy Blood & Tissue Kit. The full study reports these points: Even within a single patient, overlap and correlation analysis found no significant repertoire overlap between any biopsies apart from each lesion compared with itself. Because TCR sequences were not shared across biopsy sites or across patients, the findings suggest that different lesions are infiltrated by different T cell clones, a pattern described as private specificity. Future mechanistic studies are needed so that the relative contributions of the lesion-infiltrating T cell clones and of human Trm versus Tcm pools can be evaluated. No single dominant TCR clone was found, and clonality differed from one vitiligo lesion to another.

Remarks on this clone: Its antigen specificity is not known. The input lacks base qualities; no much larger clone sits a single base away.

TCR beta chains were amplified from genomic DNA using the immunoSEQ hsTCRB kit. Sequencing of TCR beta libraries was performed on an Illumina MiSeq instrument by the immunoSEQ service. The authors' pipeline ran thus. Repertoire data were analyzed using the immunoSEQ Analyzer. In TCRdb, the immuneACCESS table is reduced to in-frame sequences with V and J assigned. These tables do not hold every clone; where another copy was compared, an unresolved V gene accounts for under half, and the others remain unexplained. V and J calls and clone size are copied from that table; D and trimming were computed from the DNA. For this sample there are some 70,000 clones; roughly nine tenths appear just once. Around 4.9% of the sample lies in the top ten. Stable vitiligo was defined as no change in lesions over the previous 6 months. Stable patients also had to lack confetti depigmentation, a clinical sign of active vitiligo. Patients who had been treated within the previous three months were excluded. PBMCs were isolated from heparinized blood by Ficoll density gradient centrifugation and then flash-frozen.

There are 15 amino acids in the CDR3, from cysteine to phenylalanine inclusive. Only the CDR3 part of the read is kept: 45 bases, read in frame from the first base. The germline V gene supplies CDR1 MGHRA and CDR2 YSYEKL. The germline V and J ends show losses of 6 bases and 6 bases respectively, and no gene match explains 10 bases of the junction. This receptor was identified in a male donor with vitiligo. The sequencing sample was made of blood. The rearranged segments are TRBV4-1 and TRBJ2-2; the central 7 bases match TRBD2. CDR3 region: CASRNPGRGPGELFF. The nucleotides read TGCGCCAGCAGAAATCCGGGGAGGGGTCCCGGGGAGCTGTTTTTT.